This TCR beta chain was identified in a study of blood T cell repertoires in COVID-19. The V end lost 0 bases, the J end lost 7 bases, and 13 bases lay between the germline ends. Germline loops: CDR1 SNHLY, CDR2 FYNNEI. CDR3 size: 15 residues. Individuals drawn from approximately 22 US areas were about 18 to 95 years old. Assignment of participants to cohorts was predicated upon participant-reported clinical history. Method: immunoSEQ multiplex PCR; TCRdb's copy keeps in-frame clones and lacks some. The table records over 350,000 clones, approximately 90% of them present only once. Sequencing was done on a sample of PBMCs or T cells enriched from blood (not recorded which). The TCR sequence derives from a woman in her thirties with acute COVID-19. The chain joins TRBV2 to TRBJ1-5; a weak D match, TRBD1 (5 bases). The CDR3 protein is CASSEAEGAGQPQHF. The CDR3 DNA reads as TGTGCCAGCAGTGAAGCGGAAGGGGCTGGGCAGCCCCAGCATTTT.